This T cell receptor beta chain was documented in a study of shared clonotypes between healthy human individuals. Across the study: The donor pool was made up of two women and a few men aged 18 to 49.

As for this clone: Its antigen is not identified.

Study-level findings and limits: Among donors, the sharing of clonotypes was expected to be influenced by sequencing depth.

The CDR3 has 16 amino acids. Germline V lookup: CDR1 SGHRS, CDR2 YFSETQ. The V end lost 0 bases, the J end lost 4 bases, and 17 bases lay between the germline ends. In the original analysis: There were no quality scores in the junction-only immunoSEQ sequences, so filtering differed. The method was immunoSEQ multiplex PCR; TCRdb's version includes in-frame clones alone and lacks a portion of them. V and J calls and clone size come straight from that table; D and trimming were deduced from the DNA. The table records about half a million clones, 81% of them present only once. Sequencing input: PBMCs. This rearrangement joins TRBV5-1 to TRBJ2-7; D gene uncertain. The receptor was derived from a woman between 40 and 55 years old in good health. Some clones in this sample may be carry-over from other donors' samples. DNA of the CDR3: TGCGCCAGCAGCTTGGTTGAGTTAGATGCTGGTTACGAGCAGTACTTC. It encodes CASSLVELDAGYEQYF.